This T cell receptor (beta chain) is drawn from a study of cytomegalovirus exposure and HLA in healthy donors. Study outcomes and limitations: It was taken for granted in presence/absence analyses that sequencing depth across donors was roughly uniform. Some V segments, including TRBV6-2 and TRBV6-3, were excluded as indistinguishable. For most subjects, TCR beta sequences were reported to predict HLA-A and HLA-B alleles with accuracy.

Vbeta (60) and Jbeta (13) primers were used in the PCR. TCRdb's copy holds only in-frame clones and misses some; the assay was immunoSEQ multiplex PCR. The data hold about 190,000 clones, with 77% observed a single time. This clone has just a few counts. Its antigen is as yet unknown. This CDR3 has 15 residues. V was clipped by 5 bases and J by 3 bases; unmatched bases: 5. Germline-derived CDR1 and CDR2 are SGHTA and FQGNSA. This receptor was taken from a woman in her twenties or thirties in good health and CMV-seropositive. The chain joins TRBV7-2 to TRBJ2-2; TRBD2 aligns across 8 bases. The material sequenced was PBMCs. The CDR3 DNA sequence: TGTGCCAGCAGCCCCAGACTAGCGCACACCGGGGAGCTGTTTTTT. Its protein is CASSPRLAHTGELFF.